This is a list of T cell receptor beta chains from one sample in a study of molecular identifiers for immune sequencing clone quantification. Using its own MiXCR run on the PCR reads, TCRdb lists one record per CDR3 protein. The profile shows under 800,000 distinct CDR3 sequences, about 25% of them singletons. The sample comprised naive CD8+ T cells from blood, with Jurkat cell RNA spiked in. The receptors here all came from a human donor in good health. Some libraries in this study had Jurkat cell RNA spiked in. CDR3s include the opening cysteine and the closing phenylalanine or tryptophan. Each record gives: clone size, V gene, D gene, J gene, CDR3 DNA, CDR3 protein. The D gene is left open where the match is weak. The listing skips clone size in some rows; elsewhere it reads once, few, many or a size class.

clone_size: NA
v_call: TRBV2
d_call: NA
j_call: TRBJ2-7
cdr3_nt: TGTGCCAGCAGTGAGAGTTTGAGGGTTAACCCGCTTTCCTACGAGCAGTACTTC
cdr3_aa: CASSESLRVNPLSYEQYF

clone_size: NA
v_call: TRBV5-4
d_call: NA
j_call: TRBJ2-7
cdr3_nt: TGTGCCAGCAGCTTAAAGGGGGATTACCCCGAGCAGTACTTC
cdr3_aa: CASSLKGDYPEQYF

clone_size: few
v_call: TRBV12-3/TRBV12-4
d_call: TRBD2
j_call: TRBJ2-2
cdr3_nt: TGTGCCAGCAGTTTAACGGGGGGGCGTCACACCGGGGAGCTGTTTTTT
cdr3_aa: CASSLTGGRHTGELFF

clone_size: many
v_call: TRBV29-1
d_call: TRBD2
j_call: TRBJ2-7
cdr3_nt: TGCAGCGTTGCCCCTAGCGGCAGCTCCTACGAGCAGTACTTC
cdr3_aa: CSVAPSGSSYEQYF

clone_size: many
v_call: TRBV4-3
d_call: NA
j_call: TRBJ1-5
cdr3_nt: TGCGCCAGCAGCCAAGATCAAGGGGATCGACAGCCCCAGCATTTT
cdr3_aa: CASSQDQGDRQPQHF

clone_size: many
v_call: TRBV6-5
d_call: TRBD1
j_call: TRBJ1-1
cdr3_nt: TGTGCCAGCAGTTACGGGACAGATAACACTGAAGCTTTCTTT
cdr3_aa: CASSYGTDNTEAFF

clone_size: few
v_call: TRBV4-1
d_call: TRBD2
j_call: TRBJ2-1
cdr3_nt: TGCGCCAGCAGCCAAGTAGCGGGGGGGCTCCTATTCGATGAGCAGTTCTTC
cdr3_aa: CASSQVAGGLLFDEQFF

clone_size: many
v_call: TRBV29-1
d_call: NA
j_call: TRBJ2-7
cdr3_nt: TGCAGCGTTGATGGGCAGGGTGGCGAGCAGTACTTC
cdr3_aa: CSVDGQGGEQYF

clone_size: many
v_call: TRBV29-1
d_call: NA
j_call: TRBJ2-7
cdr3_nt: TGCAGCGGGGGGACTGCCGAAGGGGGCGAGCAGTACTTC
cdr3_aa: CSGGTAEGGEQYF

clone_size: many
v_call: TRBV12-3/TRBV12-4
d_call: NA
j_call: TRBJ1-1
cdr3_nt: TGTGCCAGCAGTTTAGATACAGGTCTCGGCACTGAAGCTTTCTTT
cdr3_aa: CASSLDTGLGTEAFF

clone_size: NA
v_call: TRBV27
d_call: NA
j_call: TRBJ1-5
cdr3_nt: TGTGCCAGCAGTTTAGGAGGGACTAATCCGCCCCAGCATTTT
cdr3_aa: CASSLGGTNPPQHF

clone_size: NA
v_call: TRBV6-2/TRBV6-3
d_call: TRBD2
j_call: TRBJ2-7
cdr3_nt: TGTGCCAGCAGTTACCCGAGTACTAGCGGCATTAACGAGCAGTACTTC
cdr3_aa: CASSYPSTSGINEQYF

clone_size: many
v_call: TRBV27
d_call: NA
j_call: TRBJ2-3
cdr3_nt: TGTGCCAGCAGCAGAGGACAGCTAAGCACAGATACGCAGTATTTT
cdr3_aa: CASSRGQLSTDTQYF

clone_size: few
v_call: TRBV5-6
d_call: NA
j_call: TRBJ2-7
cdr3_nt: TGTGCCAGCAGCTTTAGCCAGGCCTACGAGCAGTACTTC
cdr3_aa: CASSFSQAYEQYF

clone_size: many
v_call: TRBV11-2
d_call: NA
j_call: TRBJ2-2
cdr3_nt: TGTGCCAGCAGCTTAAGCAGGGGATCGAACACCGGGGAGCTGTTTTTT
cdr3_aa: CASSLSRGSNTGELFF

clone_size: NA
v_call: TRBV4-1
d_call: TRBD2
j_call: TRBJ2-2
cdr3_nt: TGCGCCAGCAGCCAAGCCTTACCTAGCGGGGCCACCGGGGAGCTGTTTTTT
cdr3_aa: CASSQALPSGATGELFF

clone_size: many
v_call: TRBV12-3/TRBV12-4
d_call: NA
j_call: TRBJ1-5
cdr3_nt: TGTGCCAGCAGCCTCTCAGGGGAAAGTCAGCCCCAGCATTTT
cdr3_aa: CASSLSGESQPQHF

clone_size: NA
v_call: TRBV14
d_call: NA
j_call: TRBJ2-2
cdr3_nt: TGTGCCAGCAGCTCTAATGCGGTTATCACCGAGGAGCTGTTTTTT
cdr3_aa: CASSSNAVITEELFF

clone_size: few
v_call: TRBV9
d_call: NA
j_call: TRBJ1-1
cdr3_nt: TGTGCCAGCAGCGGAGGAGAGAACACTGAAGCTTTCTTT
cdr3_aa: CASSGGENTEAFF

clone_size: few
v_call: TRBV7-3
d_call: NA
j_call: TRBJ2-1
cdr3_nt: TGTGCCAGCAGCTTAACATTCGGGCAGAGCTCCTACAATGAGCAGTTCTTC
cdr3_aa: CASSLTFGQSSYNEQFF

clone_size: NA
v_call: TRBV7-6
d_call: NA
j_call: TRBJ2-1
cdr3_nt: TGTGCCAGCAGCTTAAGCAGAGGGGGGGGTACCTACAATGAGCAGTTCTTC
cdr3_aa: CASSLSRGGGTYNEQFF

clone_size: many
v_call: TRBV29-1
d_call: NA
j_call: TRBJ1-2
cdr3_nt: TGCAGCGTCGCCGATGGGACACAGTATGGCTACACCTTC
cdr3_aa: CSVADGTQYGYTF

clone_size: many
v_call: TRBV27
d_call: NA
j_call: TRBJ1-5
cdr3_nt: TGTGCCAGCAGTCTTGACAGAAATCAGCCCCAGCATTTT
cdr3_aa: CASSLDRNQPQHF

clone_size: NA
v_call: TRBV27
d_call: TRBD1
j_call: TRBJ1-4
cdr3_nt: TGTGCCGGCAGTTTGGGGACAGGGGTTGAAAAACTGTTTTTT
cdr3_aa: CAGSLGTGVEKLFF

clone_size: few
v_call: TRBV24-1
d_call: NA
j_call: TRBJ1-5
cdr3_nt: TGTGACGGGGGTGGAAATAGTCAGCCCCAGCATTTT
cdr3_aa: CDGGGNSQPQHF

clone_size: NA
v_call: TRBV5-6
d_call: NA
j_call: TRBJ2-7
cdr3_nt: TGTGCCAGCAGCCCTGGACAGACATACTACGAGCAGTACTTC
cdr3_aa: CASSPGQTYYEQYF

clone_size: many
v_call: TRBV10-3
d_call: NA
j_call: TRBJ2-7
cdr3_nt: TGTGCCATCAGTGGTGGGGACGACTTCTACGAGCAGTACTTC
cdr3_aa: CAISGGDDFYEQYF

clone_size: many
v_call: TRBV2
d_call: TRBD2
j_call: TRBJ2-3
cdr3_nt: TGTGCCAGCAGATTAGCGGGCCGCCACACAGATACGCAGTATTTT
cdr3_aa: CASRLAGRHTDTQYF

clone_size: few
v_call: TRBV4-1
d_call: NA
j_call: TRBJ2-3
cdr3_nt: TGCGCCAGCAGCCAAGAGCCAGCTAGCACAGATACGCAGTATTTT
cdr3_aa: CASSQEPASTDTQYF

clone_size: NA
v_call: TRBV7-2
d_call: TRBD2
j_call: TRBJ2-7
cdr3_nt: TGTGCCAGCAGCCCCTCGCCGGGACTAGCGGACTACGAGCAGTACTTC
cdr3_aa: CASSPSPGLADYEQYF

clone_size: many
v_call: TRBV6-6
d_call: NA
j_call: TRBJ2-7
cdr3_nt: TGTGCCAGCAGTTACTCGGACGGGACTTCCTACGAGCAGTACTTC
cdr3_aa: CASSYSDGTSYEQYF

clone_size: NA
v_call: TRBV7-7
d_call: TRBD1
j_call: TRBJ2-5
cdr3_nt: TGTGCTAGCAGCTTTTCACAGGGGGAGCAAGAGACCCAGTACTTC
cdr3_aa: CASSFSQGEQETQYF

clone_size: NA
v_call: TRBV24-1
d_call: NA
j_call: TRBJ1-1
cdr3_nt: TGTGCCACCAGTGATCCCTCGAACACTGAAGCTTTCTTT
cdr3_aa: CATSDPSNTEAFF

clone_size: many
v_call: TRBV7-8
d_call: TRBD1
j_call: TRBJ1-1
cdr3_nt: TGTGCCAGCAGCTCGGGGGACAGGGAATACACTGAAGCTTTCTTT
cdr3_aa: CASSSGDREYTEAFF

clone_size: few
v_call: TRBV7-3
d_call: TRBD1
j_call: TRBJ1-1
cdr3_nt: TGTGCCAGCAGCTTACCAGGGGGGGGGACTGAAGCTTTCTTT
cdr3_aa: CASSLPGGGTEAFF

clone_size: few
v_call: TRBV2
d_call: NA
j_call: TRBJ2-7
cdr3_nt: TGTGCCAGCAGTGATGCGGTCCTCTCCTACGAGCAGTACTTC
cdr3_aa: CASSDAVLSYEQYF

clone_size: NA
v_call: TRBV6-2/TRBV6-3
d_call: NA
j_call: TRBJ1-5
cdr3_nt: TGTGCCAGCAGAATCCGGGACAGCAATCAGCCCCAGCATTTT
cdr3_aa: CASRIRDSNQPQHF

clone_size: NA
v_call: TRBV6-2/TRBV6-3
d_call: NA
j_call: TRBJ2-7
cdr3_nt: TGTGCCAGCAGTGCGACTTTCTACGAGCAGTACTTC
cdr3_aa: CASSATFYEQYF

clone_size: many
v_call: TRBV2
d_call: NA
j_call: TRBJ2-1
cdr3_nt: TGTGCCAGCAGTGAAGGGGCTAGGGGTGAGCAGTTCTTC
cdr3_aa: CASSEGARGEQFF